The next 17 T cell receptor beta chains were all read from a single sample in a study of PD-1 blockade in classical Hodgkin lymphoma. Sequencing was performed with immunoSEQ multiplex PCR; in TCRdb, only in-frame clones are kept and a portion is missing. The repertoire holds some 8,800 clones, with roughly 85% as singletons. The time point: cycle 4 day 1 (C4D1), after less than 7 weeks of nivolumab. Relapse after autologous stem cell transplantation occurred in every patient, and brentuximab vedotin exposure varied. After thawing, PBMCs were subjected to magnetic negative selection to isolate CD8+ T cells. Sequenced here: CD8+ T cells from blood, sampled before the fourth cycle of nivolumab. These receptors were taken from a human donor with classical Hodgkin lymphoma.

The V gene is TRBV4-1, the J gene TRBJ2-7; D gene unclear. V was cut by 3 bases and J by 3 bases, with 18 bases left in between. Germline V gene lookup returns CDR1 MGHRA and CDR2 YSYEKL. CDR3 length: 16 amino acids. CDR3 DNA: TGCGCCAGCAGCCAGGATTCTCCGGCAGCCTTCTACGAGCAGTACTTC. Amino acid sequence: CASSQDSPAAFYEQYF.

The rearrangement links TRBV5-6 to TRBJ1-2, with 7 bases fitting TRBD1. Germline assignment: CDR1 SGHDT and CDR2 YYEEEE. The CDR3 is 16 residues long. V was clipped by 5 bases and J by 4 bases; unmatched bases: 14. In nucleotides, the CDR3 is TGTGCCAGCAGAACTACGCAAACCGGGACAGTCTATGGCTACACCTTC. Its protein product is CASRTTQTGTVYGYTF. Based on the CDR3 plus reference TRBV5-6 and TRBJ1-2, the full variable domain is DAGVTQSPTHLIKTRGQQVTLRCSPKSGHDTVSWYQQALGQGPQFIFQYYEEEERQRGNFPDRFSGHQFPNYSSELNVNALLLGDSALYLCASRTTQTGTVYGYTFGSGTRLTVV.

The genes are TRBV4-1 and TRBJ1-5, with 8 bases that match TRBD1. The germline CDR1 and CDR2 sequences are MGHRA and YSYEKL. J was trimmed by 5 bases and V by 4 bases; bases with no gene match: 10. The CDR3 consists of 16 residues. The CDR3, as DNA: TGCGCCAGCAGCCTGGATCCGGACAGGGTACATCAGCCCCAGCATTTT. It is translated as CASSLDPDRVHQPQHF.

This chain connects TRBV6-6 to TRBJ1-1; the D gene is possibly TRBD1 (5 bases). The CDR3 consists of 16 residues. Germline values: CDR1 MNHNY, CDR2 SVGAGI (reference sequence). V lost 4 bases to trimming and J lost 2 bases, with 17 bases between them. The CDR3 protein is CASSSRPRGTNTEAFF. In nucleotides, the CDR3 is TGTGCCAGCAGTTCCCGACCCCGGGGCACAAACACTGAAGCTTTCTTT.

The chain links TRBV15 to TRBJ1-1; tentative D call: TRBD1 (5 bases). Germline V gives CDR1 LNHNV, CDR2 YYDKDF (reference sequence). V lost 0 bases and J 5 bases, leaving 7 bases between the germline ends. The CDR3 has 13 residues. The CDR3 DNA is TGTGCCACCAGCAGAGAGGAGGGGACTGAAGCTTTCTTT. It encodes CATSREEGTEAFF.

V is TRBV23-1 and J is TRBJ1-4; possible D gene TRBD1, 5 bases. TRBV23-1 carries the ORF label, with uncertain function. Trimming left V 3 bases short and J 4 bases short, with 12 bases between. There are 15 residues in the CDR3. The CDR3 protein is CASSHTGNLNEKLFF. In DNA, the CDR3 is TGCGCCAGCAGTCATACAGGAAACCTTAATGAAAAACTGTTTTTT.

The J gene is TRBJ2-3, the V gene TRBV2; TRBD2 aligns across 12 bases. The CDR3 runs to 16 residues. J gave up 2 bases and V 3 bases, and 3 bases lay outside the gene matches. Looked up from germline, CDR1 is SNHLY and CDR2 is FYNNEI. The CDR3 nucleotides read TGTGCCAGCAGTGATCTAGCGGGGGGGTACACAGATACGCAGTATTTT. Its translation: CASSDLAGGYTDTQYF.

The CDR3 DNA reads TGTGCCAGAACCCTACAGCTAGTCTCCTACGAGCAGTACTTC. Encoded protein: CARTLQLVSYEQYF. The chain has TRBV21-1 and TRBJ2-7. TRBV21-1 is a documented pseudogene. CDR3 size: 14 residues.

The chain uses TRBV11-3 and TRBJ1-1, with D possibly TRBD1 on 5 matching bases. This CDR3 spans 13 amino acids. The germline CDR1 and CDR2 sequences are SGHNT and YENEEA. V was trimmed by 2 bases and J by 1 base, leaving 5 bases between them. This chain's CDR3 is CASSLRGNTEAFF. For the CDR3, the DNA is TGTGCCAGCAGCTTAAGGGGGAACACTGAAGCTTTCTTT. The whole variable domain, filled in from reference TRBV11-3 and TRBJ1-1, reads EAGVVQSPRYKIIEKKQPVAFWCNPISGHNTLYWYLQNLGQGPELLIRYENEEAVDDSQLPKDRFSAERLKGVDSTLKIQPAELGDSAVYLCASSLRGNTEAFFGQGTRLTVV.

The V and J genes are TRBV7-9 and TRBJ2-7, with D unclear. Per the germline V gene, CDR1 is SEHNR and CDR2 is FQNEAQ (reference sequence). Deletions cut 5 bases from V and 7 bases from J, with 18 bases between. The CDR3 is 14 residues long. The CDR3 region has the DNA TGTGCCAGCAGCCCTCCCGTGAGTAGCAGGGAGCAGTACTTC. Protein sequence: CASSPPVSSREQYF.

The chain is built from TRBV27 and TRBJ1-1, with a weak D call TRBD1 (6 bases). V was trimmed by 5 bases and J by 6 bases, leaving 16 bases between them. Per the germline V gene, CDR1 is MNHEY and CDR2 is SMNVEV (reference sequence). The CDR3 has 14 residues. The CDR3 protein is CASSPLGGGPEAFF. Written as DNA, the CDR3 is TGTGCCAGCAGTCCCTTAGGGGGTGGGCCTGAAGCTTTCTTT.

This chain links TRBV15 with TRBJ1-2; D possibly corresponds to TRBD1 (5 bases). Per germline, CDR1 LNHNV and CDR2 YYDKDF (reference sequence). The CDR3 runs 16 residues. The V end was cut by 1 base, the J end by 5 bases, with 17 bases between. The CDR3 loop is CATSRGEGNSAYGYTF. CDR3 bases: TGTGCCACCAGCAGAGGTGAGGGGAACTCTGCTTATGGCTACACCTTC.

This chain uses TRBV2 with TRBJ2-7; TRBD2 is a possible D gene (5 bases). Germline lookup yields CDR1 SNHLY and CDR2 FYNNEI. The V end was cut by 4 bases, the J end by 5 bases, with 18 bases between. CDR3 length equals 15 residues. This CDR3 reads CASSGWSEGMDEQYF. DNA of the CDR3: TGTGCCAGCAGTGGATGGTCAGAGGGAATGGACGAGCAGTACTTC.

The chain is built from TRBV4-1 and TRBJ1-1; D possibly corresponds to TRBD1 (6 bases). This CDR3 spans 16 amino acids. Per germline, CDR1 MGHRA and CDR2 YSYEKL. V lost 1 base and J lost 5, with 17 bases in between. As DNA, the CDR3 is TGCGCCAGCAGCCAAGTACTCGGACAGAGGAGGACTGAAGCTTTCTTT. Amino acid sequence: CASSQVLGQRRTEAFF.

Only a few counts were recorded for this clone. The rearrangement links TRBV19 to TRBJ2-1; no reliable D call. The V end lost 3 bases, the J end lost 4 bases, and 10 bases lay between the germline ends. The CDR3 runs to 14 residues. Germline assignment: CDR1 LNHDA and CDR2 SQIVND (reference sequence). Here the CDR3 DNA reads TGTGCCAGTAGTATGGGTAGCACGTACAATGAGCAGTTCTTC. Translating gives CASSMGSTYNEQFF.

J is TRBJ1-5 and V is TRBV19; tentative D call: TRBD1 (6 bases). The V gene lost 5 bases and the J gene lost 5 bases, with 25 bases spanning the gap. Germline V lookup: CDR1 LNHDA, CDR2 SQIVND (reference sequence). The CDR3 sequence is 18 residues long. CDR3 amino acids: CASSPRSRGWGHDQPQHF. The DNA for the CDR3 is TGTGCCAGTAGTCCTCGGTCCAGGGGTTGGGGCCACGATCAGCCCCAGCATTTT.

V is TRBV7-6 and J is TRBJ2-7, with unresolved D. The V and J ends lost 1 base and 6 bases respectively, with 10 bases between them. Germline CDR1 and CDR2: SGHVS and FNYEAQ. This CDR3 spans 13 amino acids. The CDR3 protein is CASSLGWWREQYF. The CDR3 region has the DNA TGTGCCAGCAGCTTAGGGTGGTGGCGCGAGCAGTACTTC.